The present entry profiles one TCR beta chain with its context. This specimen comes from a study of blood T cell repertoires in COVID-19. Study information: The analysed material was cDNA or gDNA that came from T cells, B-cell-depleted T cells, or PBMCs.

Sequencing was performed with immunoSEQ multiplex PCR; in TCRdb, only in-frame clones are kept and a portion is missing. Here the sample spans about 160,000 clones, more than 65% being singletons. The receptor's source is a woman aged 80 or over with acute or convalescent COVID-19. Sequenced: peripheral blood.

The CDR3 spells CASSPSRDRLPGNEQFF. In DNA, the CDR3 is TGTGCCAGCTCTCCTTCTCGGGACAGGCTTCCTGGCAATGAGCAGTTCTTC. This rearrangement joins TRBV18 to TRBJ2-1; 8 bases agree with TRBD1. Per the germline V gene, CDR1 is KGHSH and CDR2 is LQKENI. V lost 6 bases and J lost 6; bases outside the gene matches: 16. The CDR3 is made up of 17 amino acids.